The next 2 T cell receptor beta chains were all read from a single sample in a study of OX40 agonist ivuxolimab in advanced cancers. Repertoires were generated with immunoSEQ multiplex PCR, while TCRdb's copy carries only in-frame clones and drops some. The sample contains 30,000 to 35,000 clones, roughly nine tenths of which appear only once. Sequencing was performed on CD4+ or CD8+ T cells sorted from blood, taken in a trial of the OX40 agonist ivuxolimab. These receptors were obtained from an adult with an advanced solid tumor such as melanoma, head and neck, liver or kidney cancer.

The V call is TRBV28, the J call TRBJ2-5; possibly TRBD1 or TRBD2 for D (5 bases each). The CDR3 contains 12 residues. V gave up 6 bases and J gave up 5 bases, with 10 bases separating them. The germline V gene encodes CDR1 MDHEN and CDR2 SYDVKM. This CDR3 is CASSEWGETQYF. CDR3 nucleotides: TGTGCCAGCAGCGAATGGGGGGAGACCCAGTACTTC.

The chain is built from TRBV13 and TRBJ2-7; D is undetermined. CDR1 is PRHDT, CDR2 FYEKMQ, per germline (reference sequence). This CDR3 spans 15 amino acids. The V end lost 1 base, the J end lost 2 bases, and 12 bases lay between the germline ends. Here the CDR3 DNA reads TGTGCCAGCAGCTTAGAGGGCACCCAGCCCTACGAGCAGTACTTC. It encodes CASSLEGTQPYEQYF.